These 27 T cell receptor beta chains share one sample of origin, sequenced in a study of beta chain features in type 1 diabetes. The entirety of the isolated RNA underwent reverse transcription, so expressed TCRB transcripts were sequenced. Using immunoSEQ multiplex PCR, the repertoire was profiled, and TCRdb retains in-frame clones only, with some absent. The sample yields about 290,000 clones, under 8.5% seen once. Material: central memory CD4+ T cells from blood. These receptors all stem from a woman under 30 in good health.

The rearrangement joins TRBV28 to TRBJ1-5; no clear D. Germline loops: CDR1 MDHEN, CDR2 SYDVKM. Trimming pared 6 bases from V and 7 bases from J, leaving 10 bases between. The CDR3 covers 12 residues. CDR3 in DNA: TGTGCCAGCAGCCTACCCTACCAGCCCCAGCATTTT. It codes for CASSLPYQPQHF.

The CDR3, as DNA: TGTGCCAGCAGCTTTCCTAGCGGGGGCCTACCGTACTTC. Its protein product is CASSFPSGGLPYF. The chain links TRBV5-6 to TRBJ2-5; 10 bases agree with TRBD2. V was pared by 2 bases and J by 13 bases, with 8 bases of the junction left unmatched. This CDR3 is 13 amino acids long. CDR1 and CDR2 (germline): SGHDT, YYEEEE. The variable domain in full, with the rest retrieved from reference TRBV5-6 and TRBJ2-5, is DAGVTQSPTHLIKTRGQQVTLRCSPKSGHDTVSWYQQALGQGPQFIFQYYEEEERQRGNFPDRFSGHQFPNYSSELNVNALLLGDSALYLCASSFPSGGLPYFGPGTRLLVL.

The J gene is TRBJ2-7, the V gene TRBV2; unclear D gene. The CDR3 has 11 amino acids. CDR1 is SNHLY, CDR2 FYNNEI, per germline. Trimming removed 6 bases from V and 6 bases from J, with 9 bases in between. The CDR3 loop reads CASRESPEQYF. The CDR3 DNA follows: TGTGCCAGCAGAGAAAGTCCCGAGCAGTACTTC.

This clone was observed a few times. A much larger clone differs by one base, so this may be a read error. Other DNA sequences in this specimen translate into the identical CDR3. The J gene is TRBJ2-5, the V gene TRBV4-2; perhaps TRBD2 as D (7 bases). The CDR3 is 15 amino acids. V was shortened by 0 bases and J by 2 bases, with 10 bases between the two germline ends. Germline V gene sequence: CDR1 LGHNA, CDR2 YNFKEQ. In nucleotides, the CDR3 is TGTGCCAGCAGCCAAGATAGGGGGGGGCAAGAGACCCAGTACTTC. Its protein is CASSQDRGGQETQYF.

This clone was counted a few times. This chain uses TRBV7-9 with TRBJ2-3; no definite D call. Trimming shortened V by 5 bases and J by 2 bases, and 14 bases separated the two germline ends. The CDR3 length is 15 residues. From germline, CDR1 is SEHNR and CDR2 FQNEAQ (reference sequence). This chain's CDR3 is CASSPLRTLTDTQYF. CDR3 in DNA: TGTGCCAGCAGCCCACTACGTACCCTCACAGATACGCAGTATTTT.

The chain joins TRBV18 to TRBJ2-1; possibly TRBD1 for D (6 bases). Trimming took off 3 bases at V and 6 bases at J, with 12 bases between the two ends. This CDR3 has 14 amino acids. Germline values: CDR1 KGHSH, CDR2 LQKENI. The CDR3 region has the DNA TGTGCCAGCTCACCGACAGGTTTTAGCAATGAGCAGTTCTTC. Translated, it gives CASSPTGFSNEQFF.

This clone has at least ten counts. This rearrangement joins TRBV7-9 to TRBJ1-6; D perhaps matches TRBD1 (6 bases). The CDR3 totals 14 residues. Per germline, CDR1 SEHNR and CDR2 FQNEAQ (reference sequence). V lost 5 bases to trimming and J lost 7 bases, with 12 bases between them. CDR3 nucleotides: TGTGCCAGCAGCAAAGGACAGTTGAATTCACCCCTCCACTTT. Its protein is CASSKGQLNSPLHF.

This clone was counted only a few times. This may stem from a read error, because a much larger clone lies one nucleotide away. Additional DNA sequences in this sample encode the identical CDR3. The V call is TRBV6-6, the J call TRBJ2-4, with D unresolved. The CDR3 is 12 amino acids. Per germline, CDR1 MNHNY and CDR2 SVGAGI (reference sequence). In DNA form, the CDR3 reads TGTGCCATCAGTGAGTCGAAAAACATTCAGTACTTC. Translated, it gives CAISESKNIQYF.

There are a few counts of this clone. The chain recombines TRBV5-1 with TRBJ2-3; D possibly corresponds to TRBD1 (6 bases). Germline V gene data show CDR1 as SGHRS and CDR2 as YFSETQ. V was cut by 4 bases and J by 8 bases, with 14 bases left in between. This CDR3 has 13 amino acids. The CDR3 here is CASSPDSLGTQYF. The CDR3 coding sequence is TGCGCCAGCAGCCCGGACAGTTTGGGTACGCAGTATTTT.

The chain uses TRBV4-1 and TRBJ1-4; D perhaps matches TRBD1 (6 bases). Germline V CDR1 and CDR2: MGHRA, YSYEKL. This CDR3 has 17 residues. The V and J ends lost 6 bases and 5 bases respectively, with 22 bases between them. The CDR3 protein is CASRQPGATGFNEKLFF. DNA of the CDR3: TGCGCCAGCAGACAACCGGGGGCAACAGGGTTCAATGAAAAACTGTTTTTT.

The table lists this clone with a few counts. The chain uses TRBV18 and TRBJ1-2; 8 nucleotides line up with TRBD1. The CDR3 covers 14 residues. CDR1 KGHSH and CDR2 LQKENI come from the germline V gene. J gave up 8 bases and V 2 bases, and 7 bases lay outside the gene matches. The CDR3, as DNA: TGTGCCAGCTCACCAGACAGGGGATACGGAGGCTACACCTTC. This encodes CASSPDRGYGGYTF.

The V and J genes are TRBV18 and TRBJ1-1; 8 nucleotides align to TRBD1. V gave up 5 bases and J gave up 4 bases; unmatched junction bases: 3. The CDR3 runs to 13 residues. The V gene's germline CDR1 is KGHSH and CDR2 LQKENI. CDR3 in amino acids: CASSDDRGTEAFF. DNA of the CDR3: TGTGCCAGCTCAGACGACAGGGGCACTGAAGCTTTCTTT.

This clone has just a few counts. The V and J genes are TRBV10-3 and TRBJ2-2, with 14 bases identical to TRBD2. After removal of 6 bases from V and 4 bases from J, the junction contained 7 bases not matched to a gene. This CDR3 has 17 residues. Germline CDR1 ENHRY, CDR2 SYGVKD. In nucleotides, the CDR3 is TGTGCCATCAGAGGCGGACTAGCGGGAGGTCGCACCGGGGAGCTGTTTTTT. It yields the protein CAIRGGLAGGRTGELFF.

This clone was counted between two and nine times. V gene TRBV15 combines with J gene TRBJ2-2, with 10 nucleotides matching TRBD2. Germline lookup yields CDR1 LNHNV and CDR2 YYDKDF (reference sequence). V shed 3 bases, J shed 9 bases, and the junction held 10 bases outside the gene matches. The CDR3 runs to 16 residues. Here the CDR3 reads CATSSRTSGGARELFF. The CDR3, as DNA: TGTGCCACCAGCAGTAGGACTAGCGGAGGTGCGAGGGAGCTGTTTTTT.

Only a few counts were recorded for this clone. The chain couples TRBV5-8 to TRBJ1-4; TRBD1 might be the D (5 bases). Deletions cut 1 base from V and 8 bases from J, with 15 bases between. CDR1 is SGHTS and CDR2 is YDEGEE in the germline V gene. CDR3 size: 15 residues. The CDR3 nucleotides are TGTGCCAGCAGCTTGAGCCAGGGAGTAAACGAAAAACTGTTTTTT. Translated, it gives CASSLSQGVNEKLFF.

In its sample, this clone was seen many times. The chain employs TRBV6-5 and TRBJ1-1; D not resolved. V lost 4 bases and J 1 base, leaving 7 bases between the germline ends. The CDR3 runs to 13 residues. CDR1 MNHEY and CDR2 SVGAGI come from the germline V gene. The CDR3 region has the DNA TGTGCCAGCAGTTTGGTCTGGAACACTGAAGCTTTCTTT. It is translated as CASSLVWNTEAFF.

This clone was observed a few times. The rearrangement uses TRBV5-6 and TRBJ1-1, with unresolved D. V shed 0 bases and J shed 3 bases, with 9 bases lying between them. The length of the CDR3 is 14 residues. Germline-derived CDR1 and CDR2 are SGHDT and YYEEEE. CDR3 in DNA: TGTGCCAGCAGCTTGGGCGTGGCCCACACTGAAGCTTTCTTT. Translating it yields CASSLGVAHTEAFF.

The chain links TRBV6-5 to TRBJ2-5; D gene unclear. Germline V lookup: CDR1 MNHEY, CDR2 SVGAGI. V was shortened by 6 bases and J by 5 bases, with 10 bases between the two germline ends. This CDR3 is 12 amino acids long. CDR3 nucleotides: TGTGCCAGCAGCCAGACGGGTGAGACCCAGTACTTC. Translating it yields CASSQTGETQYF.

Regarding this clone: The sample has other DNA sequences that encode this CDR3 too. This chain joins TRBV7-2 and TRBJ2-3; no reliable D call. The CDR3 extends over 14 amino acids. V lost 1 base, J lost 3 bases, and 8 bases lay in between. From germline, CDR1 is SGHTA and CDR2 FQGNSA. The DNA of the CDR3 is TGTGCCAGCAGCTTAGACGGTAATACAGATACGCAGTATTTT. Its protein is CASSLDGNTDTQYF.

This clone was seen more than once but under ten times. This chain uses TRBV7-2 with TRBJ1-1; no firm D call. Germline V lookup: CDR1 SGHTA, CDR2 FQGNSA. The germline V and J ends were trimmed by 2 bases and 1 base, with 11 bases remaining between them. This CDR3 is 15 amino acids long. The CDR3 here is CASSLNAGGNTEAFF. The CDR3 nucleotides are TGTGCCAGCAGCTTAAATGCCGGAGGGAACACTGAAGCTTTCTTT.

The CDR3 loop is CASSDGWKGTQYF. The CDR3 region has the DNA TGTGCCAGCAGTGATGGATGGAAAGGGACCCAGTACTTC. The gene calls are TRBV6-1 and TRBJ2-5; D is ambiguous. Germline CDR1 is MNHNS and CDR2 is SASEGT. The length of the CDR3 is 13 residues. With 3 bases removed from V and 7 bases from J, the gap between germline ends came to 12 bases.

This clone has only a few counts. The chain is built from TRBV19 and TRBJ2-1; D uncertain. Germline assignment: CDR1 LNHDA and CDR2 SQIVND (reference sequence). The CDR3 is 12 amino acids. Trimming removed 3 bases from V and 6 bases from J, with 6 bases in between. The CDR3 DNA reads TGTGCCAGTAGTATTCAGAGCAATGAGCAGTTCTTC. Translating gives CASSIQSNEQFF.

As for this clone: The sample contains more than one DNA sequence encoding this CDR3. The chain links TRBV5-1 to TRBJ1-3; D call uncertain. This CDR3 has 15 residues. V was trimmed by 0 bases and J by 0 bases, leaving 7 bases between them. Germline V gene lookup returns CDR1 SGHRS and CDR2 YFSETQ. CDR3 in amino acids: CASSLDGSSGNTIYF. The CDR3 DNA reads TGCGCCAGCAGCTTGGATGGGAGCTCTGGAAACACCATATATTTT.

This chain joins TRBV21-1 and TRBJ2-7; the D call TRBD1 from the table was never checked on the DNA. TRBV21-1 represents a pseudogene. The CDR3 spans 17 residues. The CDR3 DNA follows: TGTGCCAGCAGCAAAGCCAGGGACAGGGGGACTCTCTACGAGCAGTACGTC. Its translation: CASSKARDRGTLYEQYV.

This clone was counted at least ten times. V and J are TRBV30 and TRBJ2-7; D may be TRBD2 (7 bases). Germline CDR1 GTSNPN, CDR2 SVGIG (reference sequence). V lost 1 base and J lost 3, with 13 bases in between. The CDR3 extends over 14 amino acids. This CDR3 reads CAWSEGGILYEQYF. The CDR3 coding sequence is TGTGCCTGGAGTGAGGGGGGGATACTCTACGAGCAGTACTTC.

The genes are TRBV6-1 and TRBJ1-6; 7 bases map to TRBD1. The V and J ends lost 7 bases and 5 bases, in that order; junction bases with no gene match: 5. This CDR3 is 14 amino acids long. The V gene's germline CDR1 is MNHNS and CDR2 SASEGT. The CDR3 sequence is CASTLTGDNSPLHF. CDR3 nucleotide sequence: TGTGCCAGCACCCTAACAGGGGATAATTCACCCCTCCACTTT.

This clone showed up just a few times. The genes are TRBV4-3 and TRBJ2-7; tentatively, D is TRBD1 (6 bases). Trimming cost V 10 bases and J 3 bases, with 16 bases left between them. Germline assignment: CDR1 LGHNA and CDR2 YSLEER. The CDR3 is made up of 13 amino acids. CDR3 region: CATLQGSLYEQYV. CDR3 nucleotide sequence: TGCGCCACACTACAGGGTTCACTCTACGAGCAGTACGTC.